Shown below are 22 T cell receptor beta chains from a single sample sequenced in a study of immune heterogeneity within non-small cell lung tumors. TCR beta CDR3 was amplified by multiplex PCR, first round around 10 cycles, 32 V and 13 J primers. One entry per CDR3 protein results from TCRdb running MiXCR on the multiplex PCR reads. The data contain roughly 23,000 distinct CDR3 sequences, roughly 30% of them seen just once; the ten biggest clones take up approximately 3.7%. TCRs were amplified from approximately 0.65 ug gDNA of bulk tumor per sample. Several spatially distant biopsies were obtained per primary tumor intraoperatively. Curative surgery was performed on patients who had untreated, newly diagnosed non-small cell lung cancer. The sample was lung tumor tissue. These receptors were collected from a man in his forties or fifties with non-small cell lung cancer.

This rearrangement joins TRBV5-4 to TRBJ1-2; D uncertain. The V gene lost 5 bases and the J gene lost 5 bases, with 13 bases spanning the gap. Germline V lookup: CDR1 SGHNT, CDR2 YYREEE (reference sequence). The CDR3 has 13 amino acids. This CDR3 reads CASREDGVYGYTF. DNA of the CDR3: TGTGCCAGCAGGGAGGACGGGGTTTATGGCTACACCTTC. Looking up the rest from reference TRBV5-4 and TRBJ1-2 gives the full variable domain: ETGVTQSPTHLIKTRGQQVTLRCSSQSGHNTVSWYQQALGQGPQFIFQYYREEENGRGNFPPRFSGLQFPNYSSELNVNALELDDSALYLCASREDGVYGYTFGSGTRLTVV.

This clonotype was found many times. The chain links TRBV6-1 to TRBJ1-5; 9 bases fit TRBD1. V was pared by 6 bases and J by 2 bases, with 8 bases of the junction left unmatched. The length of the CDR3 is 16 residues. Germline-derived CDR1 and CDR2 are MNHNS and SASEGT. DNA of the CDR3: TGTGCCAGCAGAGTTGGGGGGACAGGGCGCAATCAGCCCCAGCATTTT. This translates into CASRVGGTGRNQPQHF.

Many counts were recorded for this clonotype. The V and J genes are TRBV20-1 and TRBJ2-2; 10 nucleotides match TRBD2. The CDR3 spans 17 residues. V shed 2 bases, J shed 0 bases, and the junction held 6 bases outside the gene matches. From germline, CDR1 is DFQATT and CDR2 SNEGSKA (reference sequence). CDR3 sequence: CSARPKGTSANTGELFF. CDR3 nucleotides: TGCAGTGCTAGACCTAAAGGGACTAGCGCGAACACCGGGGAGCTGTTTTTT.

V is TRBV4-3 and J is TRBJ2-7; TRBD2 matches at 8 bases. This CDR3 region has 15 residues. Losses at the gene ends were 1 base for V and 3 bases for J; bases not matched to a gene: 5. Looked up from germline, CDR1 is LGHNA and CDR2 is YSLEER. For the CDR3, the DNA is TGCGCCAGCAGCCAAGCCGCGGGAGGCGTCTACGAGCAGTACTTC. Amino acids: CASSQAAGGVYEQYF.

This clonotype appeared a few times. This rearrangement joins TRBV6-4 to TRBJ2-2, with D tentatively TRBD1 (5 bases). V lost 4 bases, J lost 4 bases, and 7 bases lay in between. CDR3 length: 13 amino acids. Germline lookup yields CDR1 MRHNA and CDR2 SNTAGT. The chain's CDR3 is CASSAGPTGELFF. The CDR3, as DNA: TGTGCCAGCAGTGCAGGGCCCACCGGGGAGCTGTTTTTT.

V usage is TRBV11-3 and J usage is TRBJ2-6; D might be TRBD1 or TRBD2, each matching 5 bases. The V end was cut by 4 bases, the J end by 4 bases, with 14 bases between. CDR3 length: 16 residues. Germline CDR1 and CDR2: SGHNT and YENEEA. The CDR3 DNA reads TGTGCCAGCAGCTCTCACACTGGGACCGGGGCCAACGTCCTGACTTTC. Translated: CASSSHTGTGANVLTF.

As for this clonotype: A single base separates this from a much larger clone, so it may be a read error. CDR3 amino acids: CASSLAGLVEQYF. Here the CDR3 DNA reads TGTGCCAGCAGCTTAGCGGGGTTAGTCGAGCAGTACTTC. The V gene is TRBV11-3, the J gene TRBJ2-7; a possible D gene is TRBD2 (5 bases). V lost 1 base and J 6 bases, leaving 10 bases between the germline ends. The CDR3 has 13 amino acids. Germline loops: CDR1 SGHNT, CDR2 YENEEA.

This clonotype was seen ten or more times. This chain joins TRBV11-3 and TRBJ1-1; TRBD1 is a possible D gene (6 bases). Trimming removed 5 bases at V and 1 base at J, with 14 bases between. The CDR3 contains 15 residues. Per germline, CDR1 SGHNT and CDR2 YENEEA. The CDR3 nucleotides are TGTGCCAGCAGCACTAGGGGGACCTGGAACACTGAAGCTTTCTTT. Its protein product is CASSTRGTWNTEAFF.

The rearrangement joins TRBV3-1 to TRBJ1-1; D is undetermined. The V gene's germline CDR1 is LGHDT and CDR2 YNNKEL (reference sequence). V lost 4 bases and J 13 bases, leaving 16 bases between the germline ends. This CDR3 contains 12 residues. For the CDR3, the DNA is TGTGCCAGCAGCCGAGATAGGACCGGAGATTTCTTT. Its translation is CASSRDRTGDFF.

This clonotype was counted many times. The V gene is TRBV3-1, the J gene TRBJ1-2; D unresolved. CDR1 LGHDT and CDR2 YNNKEL come from the germline V gene (reference sequence). CDR3 size: 16 residues. The V gene lost 0 bases and the J gene lost 6 bases, with 17 bases spanning the gap. In nucleotides, the CDR3 is TGTGCCAGCAGCCAAGATCGAGCCACGATGGGCGATGGCTACACCTTC. Amino acid sequence: CASSQDRATMGDGYTF.

This rearrangement joins TRBV7-9 to TRBJ2-1, with TRBD2 identical over 10 bases. J lost 7 bases, V lost 3 bases, and 9 bases had no gene match. CDR3 length: 16 amino acids. The germline V gene encodes CDR1 SEHNR and CDR2 FQNEAQ (reference sequence). CDR3 amino acids: CASSFPGLASLNEQFF. Written as DNA, the CDR3 is TGTGCCAGCAGCTTCCCGGGACTAGCGAGCCTGAATGAGCAGTTCTTC.

Remarks on this clonotype: This may come from a read error, since a much larger clone is one base off. The rearrangement links TRBV7-3 to TRBJ2-7, with TRBD2 matching over 7 bases. From germline, CDR1 is SGHTA and CDR2 FQGTGA. V lost 1 base, J lost 2 bases, and 14 bases stayed unmatched. The CDR3 runs to 18 residues. The CDR3 DNA is TGTGCCAGCAGCTTAAAACCCCCTCTAGCGGAAGGGGCCTACGAGCAGTACTTC. It translates to CASSLKPPLAEGAYEQYF.

Written as DNA, the CDR3 is TGTGCCAGCAGCTTACAGGGGACCGCGACTAATGAAAAACTGTTTTTT. Protein sequence: CASSLQGTATNEKLFF. J is TRBJ1-4 and V is TRBV7-9, with D tentatively TRBD1 (6 bases). Trimming stripped 2 bases from V and 2 bases from J, with 12 bases between. Germline CDR1 reads SEHNR; CDR2 reads FQNEAQ (reference sequence). This CDR3 comprises 16 residues.

In its sample, this clonotype was seen a few times. The chain carries TRBV20-1 and TRBJ2-1; 12 positions match TRBD2. CDR3 length equals 16 residues. The V segment lost 5 bases and the J segment 4 bases; nucleotides outside the gene matches: 9. Germline V gene sequence: CDR1 DFQATT, CDR2 SNEGSKA (reference sequence). The CDR3 coding sequence is TGCAGTGCTTCTAGCGGGAGGGCCTATCGGTACAATGAGCAGTTCTTC. It specifies CSASSGRAYRYNEQFF.

The chain carries TRBV24-1 and TRBJ2-6; tentative D call: TRBD2 (7 bases). This CDR3 region has 20 residues. V lost 2 bases to trimming and J lost 3 bases, with 22 bases between them. CDR1 KGHDR and CDR2 SFDVKD come from the germline V gene. Written as DNA, the CDR3 is TGTGCCACCAGTGATTCTTTAGGGGGGGGGCCCTCCTATGGGGCCAACGTCCTGACTTTC. This encodes CATSDSLGGGPSYGANVLTF.

With regard to this clonotype: The junction departs from germline at one end; a sequencing error may be responsible. The rearrangement links TRBV11-2 to TRBJ2-7; the D gene could be TRBD1 or TRBD2 (5 bases each). Germline values: CDR1 SGHAT, CDR2 FQNNGV. The CDR3 has 17 amino acids. CDR3 sequence reads: CASSLVGAGTGNYKQYF. As DNA, the CDR3 is TGTGCCAGCAGCTTAGTTGGGGCCGGGACGGGGAACTACAAGCAGTACTTC.

Comment on this clonotype: A much larger clone lies a single base off, so this may be a read error. This chain connects TRBV6-9 to TRBJ1-2; D uncertain. The CDR3 extends over 15 amino acids. Germline values: CDR1 MNHGY, CDR2 SVAAGI. CDR3 in amino acids: CDSSSLRKEMRGYTF. CDR3 DNA: TGTGACAGCAGTTCCCTCCGCAAGGAAATGCGTGGCTACACCTTC.

This clonotype came up many times. The chain combines TRBV6-1 with TRBJ1-4; 7 nucleotides line up with TRBD1. The V gene's germline CDR1 is MNHNS and CDR2 SASEGT. V lost 6 bases to trimming and J lost 2 bases; unmatched junction nucleotides: 6. CDR3 length: 15 amino acids. The CDR3 sequence: CASSWAQGTNEKLFF. CDR3 DNA sequence: TGTGCCAGCAGCTGGGCACAGGGGACTAATGAAAAACTGTTTTTT.

To note about this clonotype: A much larger clone lies a single base off, so this may be a read error. The chain links TRBV12-3 or TRBV12-4 to TRBJ1-5; TRBD1 is a possible D gene (5 bases). This CDR3 has 15 amino acids. The CDR3 DNA is TGTGCCAGCACCCATCTGGGGGGTAGCAATCAGCCCCATCATTTT. Translation gives CASTHLGGSNQPHHF.

About this clonotype itself: This may stem from a read error, because a much larger clone lies one nucleotide away. The chain uses TRBV9 and TRBJ1-1; no reliable D call. Germline V gene data show CDR1 as SGDLS and CDR2 as YYNGEE. Trimming shortened V by 4 bases and J by 7 bases, and 8 bases separated the two germline ends. The length of the CDR3 is 11 residues. The CDR3 DNA reads TGTGCCAGCAGCTCTTCGGATGAAGCTTTCTTT. This codes for CASSSSDEAFF.

By share, this clonotype ranks as medium-sized. The V and J genes are TRBV10-2 and TRBJ2-7; the D is unclear. The V end lost 3 bases, the J end lost 4 bases, and 4 bases lay between the germline ends. The CDR3 has 11 residues. Germline V gives CDR1 WSHSY, CDR2 SAAADI. The CDR3: CASSDGYEQYF. The CDR3 DNA reads TGCGCCAGCAGTGACGGGTACGAGCAGTACTTC.

The table lists this clonotype with a few counts. The rearrangement joins TRBV6-1 to TRBJ1-1; tentatively, D is TRBD1 (5 bases). The CDR3 is 15 residues long. Germline V gene sequence: CDR1 MNHNS, CDR2 SASEGT. V was cut by 7 bases and J by 4 bases, with 19 bases left in between. The CDR3 spells CASIQPRGVVTEAFF. In DNA form, the CDR3 reads TGTGCCAGCATCCAACCCCGAGGGGTGGTCACTGAAGCTTTCTTT.